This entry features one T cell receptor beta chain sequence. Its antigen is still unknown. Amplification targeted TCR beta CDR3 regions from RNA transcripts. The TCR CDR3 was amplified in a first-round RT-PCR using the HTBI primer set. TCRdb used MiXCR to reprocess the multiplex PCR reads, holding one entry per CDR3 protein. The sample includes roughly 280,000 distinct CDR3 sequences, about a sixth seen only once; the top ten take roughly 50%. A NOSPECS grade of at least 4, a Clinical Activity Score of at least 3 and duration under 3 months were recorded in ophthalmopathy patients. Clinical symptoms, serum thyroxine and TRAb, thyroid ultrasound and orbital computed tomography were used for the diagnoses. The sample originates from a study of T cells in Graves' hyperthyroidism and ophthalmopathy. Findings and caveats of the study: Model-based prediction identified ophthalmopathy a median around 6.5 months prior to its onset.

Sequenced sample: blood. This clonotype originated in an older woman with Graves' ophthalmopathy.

The CDR3 nucleotides are TGTGCCAGTAGAAGAAAGACAGCCCAAGAGACCCAGTACTTC. It is translated as CASRRKTAQETQYF. The V and J genes are TRBV19 and TRBJ2-5, with D perhaps TRBD1 (5 bases). CDR3 length equals 14 residues. CDR1 and CDR2 (germline): LNHDA, SQIVND (reference sequence). V lost 6 bases and J 1 base, leaving 12 bases between the germline ends.